Listed here are 26 T cell receptor beta chains from one sample, sequenced in a study of blood T cell repertoires in COVID-19. The method was immunoSEQ multiplex PCR; TCRdb's version includes in-frame clones alone and lacks a portion of them. The table has 25,000 to 35,000 clones, about four fifths seen once; the top ten hold about 42%. The sample was peripheral blood. These receptors all stem from a woman older than 75 with acute or convalescent COVID-19.

This chain connects TRBV15 to TRBJ2-2; TRBD2 aligns across 8 bases. This CDR3 region has 15 residues. From germline, CDR1 is LNHNV and CDR2 YYDKDF (reference sequence). V shed 5 bases, J shed 0 bases, and the junction held 2 bases outside the gene matches. CDR3 amino acids: CATSEGLANTGELFF. The CDR3, as DNA: TGTGCCACCAGCGAGGGACTAGCGAACACCGGGGAGCTGTTTTTT.

This clone was detected only once. The chain has TRBV6-5 and TRBJ2-1; TRBD2 matches at 15 bases. V lost 5 bases and J lost 10; bases outside the gene matches: 6. This CDR3 region has 15 residues. The germline V gene encodes CDR1 MNHEY and CDR2 SVGAGI. CDR3 DNA sequence: TGTGCCAGCAGTCCGGGACTAGCGGGAGGAGGAGAGCAGTTCTTC. Its protein product is CASSPGLAGGGEQFF.

This chain connects TRBV5-1 to TRBJ1-1; D might be TRBD1 (5 bases). The germline V gene encodes CDR1 SGHRS and CDR2 YFSETQ. The V and J ends lost 5 bases and 0 bases respectively, with 11 bases between them. The length of the CDR3 is 14 residues. The CDR3 DNA follows: TGCGCCAGCAGATCCCAGGGCATGAACACTGAAGCTTTCTTT. This codes for CASRSQGMNTEAFF.

The V call is TRBV10-3, the J call TRBJ1-4, with 7 bases fitting TRBD1. The trim removed 8 bases at V and 4 bases at J, leaving 4 bases unmatched. CDR1 and CDR2 from the germline V gene are ENHRY and SYGVKD. The CDR3 is made up of 13 amino acids. CDR3 region: CAIAGQLNEKLFF. In DNA, the CDR3 is TGTGCCATCGCGGGACAGCTTAATGAAAAACTGTTTTTT.

This clone was seen more than once but under ten times. The chain uses TRBV7-9 and TRBJ2-3; TRBD2 matches at 15 bases. Trimming removed 4 bases from V and 1 base from J; junction bases left unmatched: 9. Germline CDR1 reads SEHNR; CDR2 reads FQNEAQ (reference sequence). CDR3 length: 19 amino acids. CDR3 DNA: TGTGCCAGCAGCTGGGGACTAGCGGGGGGAAGGCGTGGCACAGATACGCAGTATTTT. It specifies CASSWGLAGGRRGTDTQYF.

J is TRBJ1-4 and V is TRBV5-1, with 8 nucleotides matching TRBD1. CDR3 length: 15 amino acids. Germline CDR1 reads SGHRS; CDR2 reads YFSETQ. After removal of 4 bases from V and 7 bases from J, the junction contained 9 bases not matched to a gene. The DNA for the CDR3 is TGCGCCAGCAGCCTGAACACAGGGGGAGGTGAAAAACTGTTTTTT. This encodes CASSLNTGGGEKLFF.

The gene calls are TRBV6-5 and TRBJ1-2; no clear D gene. V lost 0 bases and J 8 bases, leaving 16 bases between the germline ends. Germline V gene lookup returns CDR1 MNHEY and CDR2 SVGAGI. The CDR3 is 15 residues long. The CDR3 DNA is TGTGCCAGCAGTTACTCAGGCAGGCCTTCGGGGGGCTACACCTTC. Translation: CASSYSGRPSGGYTF.

The chain couples TRBV5-4 to TRBJ1-1; 8 nucleotides align to TRBD1. CDR3 length: 19 residues. The germline gives CDR1 SGHNT, CDR2 YYREEE (reference sequence). V lost 4 bases to trimming and J lost 1 base; unmatched junction nucleotides: 18. The CDR3 loop reads CASSRLGTGVFLTNTEAFF. The DNA of the CDR3 is TGTGCCAGCAGCCGCCTGGGGACAGGTGTCTTTTTAACGAACACTGAAGCTTTCTTT.

The chain joins TRBV12-1 to TRBJ1-2; the table's D call of TRBD1 was not tested on the DNA. TRBV12-1 is a listed pseudogene. The CDR3 covers 14 residues. The CDR3 coding sequence is TGTGCCAGCAGCTCAAAGGACAGAAACCATGGCTACACCTTC. Its translation: CASSSKDRNHGYTF.

This sequence joins TRBV10-3 and TRBJ1-3; perhaps TRBD1 as D (6 bases). Germline V CDR1 and CDR2: ENHRY, SYGVKD. CDR3 size: 13 residues. The V and J ends lost 2 bases and 4 bases respectively, with 6 bases between them. Written as DNA, the CDR3 is TGTGCCATCAGTGAGACAGGGGGAAACACCATATATTTT. Residues: CAISETGGNTIYF.

The chain links TRBV5-4 to TRBJ2-1; weak D call: TRBD2 (6 bases). V lost 0 bases and J lost 6, with 13 bases in between. CDR1 and CDR2 (germline): SGHNT, YYREEE (reference sequence). The CDR3 has 15 residues. The CDR3, as DNA: TGTGCCAGCAGCTTGGGGGCGGGACCGGGCAATGAGCAGTTCTTC. It yields the protein CASSLGAGPGNEQFF.

The chain couples TRBV6-6 to TRBJ2-7, with TRBD1 identical over 9 bases. V shed 5 bases and J 3 bases; nucleotides not matched to a gene: 14. This CDR3 has 17 residues. Per the germline V gene, CDR1 is MNHNY and CDR2 is SVGAGI (reference sequence). The CDR3 protein is CASSPTLRRDRVYEQYF. CDR3 coding DNA: TGTGCCAGCAGTCCTACCCTCCGCCGGGACAGGGTCTACGAGCAGTACTTC.

The chain employs TRBV28 and TRBJ1-1; D is unclear. CDR3 length equals 13 residues. Germline CDR1 is MDHEN and CDR2 is SYDVKM. Trimming pared 6 bases from V and 3 bases from J, leaving 11 bases between. The CDR3: CASSRNEDTEAFF. The CDR3 DNA is TGTGCCAGCAGCCGGAATGAGGACACTGAAGCTTTCTTT.

The J gene is TRBJ1-5, the V gene TRBV5-1, with no clear D. There are 15 residues in the CDR3. Trimming left V 0 bases short and J 1 base short, with 8 bases between. Germline V gene sequence: CDR1 SGHRS, CDR2 YFSETQ. CDR3 sequence: CASSLDSRSNQPQHF. In DNA, the CDR3 is TGCGCCAGCAGCTTGGACAGTAGGAGCAATCAGCCCCAGCATTTT.

The chain links TRBV7-2 to TRBJ2-5; 9 bases align to TRBD2. V lost 10 bases, J lost 2 bases, and 8 bases stayed unmatched. Germline lookup yields CDR1 SGHTA and CDR2 FQGNSA. The CDR3 sequence is 14 residues long. The DNA for the CDR3 is TGTGCCACCACTCCAGCGGGGGGTCAAGAGACCCAGTACTTC. Its translation is CATTPAGGQETQYF.

The chain is built from TRBV9 and TRBJ1-4; D perhaps matches TRBD1 (5 bases). The V gene lost 2 bases and the J gene lost 8 bases, with 19 bases spanning the gap. This CDR3 has 16 residues. Looked up from germline, CDR1 is SGDLS and CDR2 is YYNGEE. The CDR3 is CASSVTAGPGGEKLFF. In DNA, the CDR3 is TGTGCCAGCAGCGTCACCGCAGGTCCGGGGGGGGAAAAACTGTTTTTT. The variable domain in full, completed from reference TRBV9 and TRBJ1-4, reads DSGVTQTPKHLITATGQRVTLRCSPRSGDLSVYWYQQSLDQGLQFLIQYYNGEERAKGNILERFSAQQFPDLHSELNLSSLELGDSALYFCASSVTAGPGGEKLFFGSGTQLSVL.

V usage is TRBV11-2 and J usage is TRBJ2-3, with D possibly TRBD1 on 6 matching bases. Per germline, CDR1 SGHAT and CDR2 FQNNGV. There are 14 residues in the CDR3. The V end was cut by 1 base, the J end by 7 bases, with 12 bases between. The DNA for the CDR3 is TGTGCCAGCAGCTTAGTGGGGGCCCAAAATACGCAGTATTTT. Translating gives CASSLVGAQNTQYF. The full variable domain, its missing parts supplied by reference TRBV11-2 and TRBJ2-3, is EAGVAQSPRYKIIEKRQSVAFWCNPISGHATLYWYQQILGQGPKLLIQFQNNGVVDDSQLPKDRFSAERLKGVDSTLKIQPAKLEDSAVYLCASSLVGAQNTQYFGPGTRLTVL.

The chain combines TRBV5-1 with TRBJ1-2; 7 bases agree with TRBD1. V shed 4 bases, J shed 1 base, and the junction held 4 bases outside the gene matches. Germline V CDR1 and CDR2: SGHRS, YFSETQ. The CDR3 is made up of 14 amino acids. CDR3 bases: TGCGCCAGCAGCAGGGACAGTGTTAACTATGGCTACACCTTC. Its translation is CASSRDSVNYGYTF.

This clone was counted a single time. The chain is built from TRBV4-1 and TRBJ2-3; D call uncertain. V was shortened by 2 bases and J by 0 bases, with 9 bases between the two germline ends. The CDR3 covers 15 residues. Germline loops: CDR1 MGHRA, CDR2 YSYEKL. Written as DNA, the CDR3 is TGCGCCAGCAGCCAATGGGCACTCAGCACAGATACGCAGTATTTT. Residues: CASSQWALSTDTQYF.

The genes are TRBV28 and TRBJ1-5, with D possibly matching TRBD1 (5 bases). The CDR3 consists of 14 residues. Trimming took 5 bases from V and 3 from J, leaving 11 bases between them. CDR1 is MDHEN, CDR2 SYDVKM, per germline. CDR3 DNA: TGTGCCAGCAGTAGGGGAGGGGACAATCAGCCCCAGCATTTT. Translation: CASSRGGDNQPQHF.

V usage is TRBV6-2 or TRBV6-3 and J usage is TRBJ2-5; the match to TRBD1 covers 12 bases. This CDR3 has 20 residues. V dropped 2 bases and J dropped 2; count of bases not matched to a gene: 15. Germline V CDR1 and CDR2: MNHEY, SVGEGT. The CDR3 DNA follows: TGTGCCAGCAGTTACAGTCCCAAAACTCCGGGACAGGGGGCACAAGAGACCCAGTACTTC. The encoded protein is CASSYSPKTPGQGAQETQYF.

This sequence joins TRBV6-5 and TRBJ1-2; perhaps TRBD1 as D (6 bases). This CDR3 has 15 amino acids. V lost 2 bases, J lost 1 base, and 11 bases lay in between. CDR1 is MNHEY, CDR2 SVGAGI, per germline. The CDR3 coding sequence is TGTGCCAGCAGTTACACGGACAGCTTTAACTATGGCTACACCTTC. Protein sequence: CASSYTDSFNYGYTF.

The chain uses TRBV9 and TRBJ1-5, with 8 bases matching TRBD1. The CDR3 has 14 residues. V lost 5 bases, J lost 7 bases, and 8 bases stayed unmatched. CDR1 is SGDLS, CDR2 YYNGEE, per germline. The CDR3 DNA reads TGTGCCAGCAGTGATCAGGGGGCTAAGCAGCCCCAGCATTTT. This sequence encodes CASSDQGAKQPQHF.

A word on this clone: The sample has other DNA sequences that encode this CDR3 too. The rearrangement joins TRBV7-9 to TRBJ2-5, with D tentatively TRBD2 (7 bases). This CDR3 is 15 amino acids long. From germline, CDR1 is SEHNR and CDR2 FQNEAQ (reference sequence). Trimming removed 5 bases from V and 5 bases from J, with 18 bases in between. The CDR3 DNA sequence: TGTGCCAGCAGCCCCTGGGGGGGGGCCGAGGAGACCCAGTACTTC. Protein: CASSPWGGAEETQYF.

The chain couples TRBV5-1 to TRBJ2-5, with D unresolved. Germline CDR1 SGHRS, CDR2 YFSETQ. CDR3 size: 12 residues. The ends were cut back, 4 bases at V and 0 bases at J, with 4 bases in the middle. The CDR3, as DNA: TGCGCCAGCAGCATATACCAAGAGACCCAGTACTTC. Encoded protein: CASSIYQETQYF. The variable domain in full, completed from reference TRBV5-1 and TRBJ2-5, reads KAGVTQTPRYLIKTRGQQVTLSCSPISGHRSVSWYQQTPGQGLQFLFEYFSETQRNKGNFPGRFSGRQFSNSRSEMNVSTLELGDSALYLCASSIYQETQYFGPGTRLLVL.

CDR3 region: CASSLDWNTEAFF. CDR3 coding DNA: TGTGCCAGCAGCCTAGACTGGAACACTGAAGCTTTCTTT. This sequence joins TRBV6-2 or TRBV6-3 and TRBJ1-1; D call uncertain. CDR3 length equals 13 residues. Germline V gene sequence: CDR1 MNHEY, CDR2 SVGEGT. Deletions cut 6 bases from V and 1 base from J, with 9 bases between.